The present T cell receptor (beta chain) was sequenced within a study of CD8+CD57+ T cells in acquired aplastic anemia. Study background: On average, sorted CD4+ and CD8+ cells gave 3 to 3.5 ug of DNA.

Germline-derived CDR1 and CDR2 are SGHAT and FQDESV (reference sequence). Between the trimmed V and J ends, which lost 0 bases and 4 bases, there was a span of 12 bases. The CDR3 totals 16 residues. Genomic DNA was employed as the template in profiling TCR beta VDJ and CDR3. TCRdb re-called the reads through MiXCR, storing one row per CDR3 protein. The sample includes some 150,000 distinct CDR3 sequences, roughly 49% of them seen just once. An expansion of CD8+CD57+ cells by flow cytometry had been shown in patients chosen for sequencing. This clonotype was counted ten times or more. V usage is TRBV11-1 and J usage is TRBJ2-2; the D call may be TRBD1 or TRBD2 (5 bases each). This receptor was identified in a human donor with aplastic anemia. Sequencing was done on a sample of sorted CD4+, CD8+, or CD8+CD57+ T cells (not recorded which) from PBMCs. DNA of the CDR3: TGTGCCAGCAGCTTAGCGAGGGCAGGGCGCACCGGGGAGCTGTTTTTT. Encoded protein: CASSLARAGRTGELFF.